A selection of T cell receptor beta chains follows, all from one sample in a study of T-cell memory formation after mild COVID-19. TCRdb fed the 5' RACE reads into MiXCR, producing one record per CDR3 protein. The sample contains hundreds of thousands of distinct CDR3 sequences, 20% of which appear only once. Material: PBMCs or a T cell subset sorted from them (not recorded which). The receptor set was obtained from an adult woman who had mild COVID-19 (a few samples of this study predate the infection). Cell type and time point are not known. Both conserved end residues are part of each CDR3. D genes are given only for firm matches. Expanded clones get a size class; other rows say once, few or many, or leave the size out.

cdr3_aa: CASSLAKAADTQYF
cdr3_nt: TGCGCCAGCAGCTTGGCCAAGGCGGCAGATACGCAGTATTTT
j_call: TRBJ2-3
cdr3_length: 14
clone_size: many
v_call: TRBV5-1
d_call: NA

cdr3_aa: CASSDRESTDTQYF
cdr3_nt: TGTGCCAGCAGTGACAGGGAGAGCACAGATACGCAGTATTTT
j_call: TRBJ2-3
cdr3_length: 14
clone_size: few
v_call: TRBV6-2/TRBV6-3
d_call: TRBD1

cdr3_aa: CASSTGQGVTGELFF
cdr3_nt: TGCGCCAGCAGCACCGGACAGGGGGTCACCGGGGAGCTGTTTTTT
j_call: TRBJ2-2
cdr3_length: 15
clone_size: many
v_call: TRBV5-1
d_call: TRBD1

cdr3_aa: CASSWAAGVSTDTQYF
cdr3_nt: TGTGCCAGCAGTTGGGCAGCGGGAGTTAGCACAGATACGCAGTATTTT
j_call: TRBJ2-3
cdr3_length: 16
clone_size: NA
v_call: TRBV7-2
d_call: TRBD2

cdr3_aa: CASSYERASLSSYNEQFF
cdr3_nt: TGTGCCAGCAGTTATGAAAGGGCTAGCCTTAGCTCCTACAATGAGCAGTTCTTC
j_call: TRBJ2-1
cdr3_length: 18
clone_size: NA
v_call: TRBV6-6
d_call: NA

cdr3_aa: CASSPYWRDTTDTQYF
cdr3_nt: TGTGCCAGCAGTCCGTATTGGCGGGACACCACAGATACGCAGTATTTT
j_call: TRBJ2-3
cdr3_length: 16
clone_size: few
v_call: TRBV3-1
d_call: NA

cdr3_aa: CSARVLMNTEAFF
cdr3_nt: TGCAGTGCTAGAGTTCTGATGAACACTGAAGCTTTCTTT
j_call: TRBJ1-1
cdr3_length: 13
clone_size: few
v_call: TRBV20-1
d_call: NA

cdr3_aa: CASSNTGLNTEAFF
cdr3_nt: TGTGCCAGTAGTAATACAGGCCTAAACACTGAAGCTTTCTTT
j_call: TRBJ1-1
cdr3_length: 14
clone_size: NA
v_call: TRBV19
d_call: NA

cdr3_aa: CASSDRREGTDTQYF
cdr3_nt: TGCGCCAGCAGTGATAGAAGGGAGGGCACAGATACGCAGTATTTT
j_call: TRBJ2-3
cdr3_length: 15
clone_size: NA
v_call: TRBV10-2
d_call: NA

cdr3_aa: CASSLRQGNYGYTF
cdr3_nt: TGCGCCAGCAGCCTGAGACAGGGGAACTATGGCTACACCTTC
j_call: TRBJ1-2
cdr3_length: 14
clone_size: few
v_call: TRBV5-1
d_call: TRBD1

cdr3_aa: CASSTEGVPSAFF
cdr3_nt: TGCGCCAGCAGTACAGAAGGGGTCCCCTCGGCTTTCTTT
j_call: TRBJ1-1
cdr3_length: 13
clone_size: few
v_call: TRBV5-1
d_call: NA

cdr3_aa: CASSQEGAGGRNTQYF
cdr3_nt: TGCGCCAGCAGCCAAGAAGGGGCGGGAGGGAGGAATACGCAGTATTTT
j_call: TRBJ2-3
cdr3_length: 16
clone_size: few
v_call: TRBV4-3
d_call: TRBD2

cdr3_aa: CASSYPQTITVEQFF
cdr3_nt: TGTGCCAGCAGTTACCCCCAGACCATAACCGTAGAGCAGTTCTTC
j_call: TRBJ2-1
cdr3_length: 15
clone_size: NA
v_call: TRBV6-2/TRBV6-3
d_call: NA

cdr3_aa: CASSLPGGGRTNGYTF
cdr3_nt: TGTGCCAGCAGTTTACCGGGAGGGGGGCGAACAAATGGCTACACCTTC
j_call: TRBJ1-2
cdr3_length: 16
clone_size: few
v_call: TRBV28
d_call: NA

cdr3_aa: CSARRSDTQYF
cdr3_nt: TGCAGTGCTAGAAGGTCAGATACGCAGTATTTT
j_call: TRBJ2-3
cdr3_length: 11
clone_size: NA
v_call: TRBV20-1
d_call: NA

cdr3_aa: CASSQVAGDGYTF
cdr3_nt: TGCGCCAGCAGCCAAGTAGCGGGAGATGGCTACACCTTC
j_call: TRBJ1-2
cdr3_length: 13
clone_size: few
v_call: TRBV4-1
d_call: NA

cdr3_aa: CALERGTDTQYF
cdr3_nt: TGTGCCCTGGAGCGAGGCACAGATACGCAGTATTTT
j_call: TRBJ2-3
cdr3_length: 12
clone_size: NA
v_call: TRBV30
d_call: NA

cdr3_aa: CAWSAGTAYEQYF
cdr3_nt: TGTGCCTGGAGCGCCGGGACAGCCTACGAGCAGTACTTC
j_call: TRBJ2-7
cdr3_length: 13
clone_size: NA
v_call: TRBV30
d_call: TRBD1

cdr3_aa: CASSLSGGREQFF
cdr3_nt: TGTGCCAGCAGCCTATCTGGGGGCAGGGAGCAGTTCTTC
j_call: TRBJ2-1
cdr3_length: 13
clone_size: few
v_call: TRBV7-2
d_call: NA

cdr3_aa: CASSPGQWTGDEQFF
cdr3_nt: TGTGCCAGCAGCCCTGGCCAATGGACAGGGGACGAGCAGTTCTTC
j_call: TRBJ2-1
cdr3_length: 15
clone_size: few
v_call: TRBV7-3
d_call: TRBD1

cdr3_aa: CASAIWGGHDEQYF
cdr3_nt: TGCGCCAGCGCGATCTGGGGAGGGCATGACGAGCAGTACTTC
j_call: TRBJ2-7
cdr3_length: 14
clone_size: few
v_call: TRBV5-1
d_call: TRBD2

cdr3_aa: CASSQNLVEQFF
cdr3_nt: TGCGCCAGCAGCCAGAACTTAGTTGAGCAGTTCTTC
j_call: TRBJ2-1
cdr3_length: 12
clone_size: few
v_call: TRBV5-1
d_call: NA

cdr3_aa: CASSFDRGQETQYF
cdr3_nt: TGTGCCAGCAGCTTTGACAGGGGCCAAGAGACCCAGTACTTC
j_call: TRBJ2-5
cdr3_length: 14
clone_size: many
v_call: TRBV7-9
d_call: TRBD1

cdr3_aa: CATRLGGGEQETQYF
cdr3_nt: TGTGCCACCAGGCTAGGTGGAGGAGAGCAGGAGACCCAGTACTTC
j_call: TRBJ2-5
cdr3_length: 15
clone_size: few
v_call: TRBV15
d_call: NA

cdr3_aa: CASSLKDSLILYGYTF
cdr3_nt: TGTGCCAGCAGTTTAAAGGACAGCTTAATTCTCTATGGCTACACCTTC
j_call: TRBJ1-2
cdr3_length: 16
clone_size: NA
v_call: TRBV12-3/TRBV12-4
d_call: NA

cdr3_aa: CSVKFYREISTDTQYF
cdr3_nt: TGCAGCGTCAAATTTTACCGGGAAATTAGCACAGATACGCAGTATTTT
j_call: TRBJ2-3
cdr3_length: 16
clone_size: NA
v_call: TRBV29-1
d_call: NA

cdr3_aa: CASSYKDAGQRVYGYTF
cdr3_nt: TGTGCCAGCAGTTACAAAGACGCGGGACAGCGAGTCTATGGCTACACCTTC
j_call: TRBJ1-2
cdr3_length: 17
clone_size: NA
v_call: TRBV6-5
d_call: TRBD1

cdr3_aa: CASSQGTPGQGYGELFF
cdr3_nt: TGTGCCAGCAGCCAAGGCACTCCGGGACAGGGGTACGGGGAGCTGTTTTTT
j_call: TRBJ2-2
cdr3_length: 17
clone_size: NA
v_call: TRBV28
d_call: TRBD1

cdr3_aa: CASSLAGGRKDTQYF
cdr3_nt: TGTGCCAGCAGCTTAGCGGGCGGAAGGAAAGATACGCAGTATTTT
j_call: TRBJ2-3
cdr3_length: 15
clone_size: NA
v_call: TRBV7-2
d_call: NA

cdr3_aa: CASSPEQGNEQFF
cdr3_nt: TGTGCCAGCAGCCCGGAACAGGGGAATGAGCAGTTCTTC
j_call: TRBJ2-1
cdr3_length: 13
clone_size: few
v_call: TRBV7-9
d_call: TRBD1

cdr3_aa: CASSPGQGITDTQYF
cdr3_nt: TGTGCCAGCAGCCCAGGACAGGGGATAACAGATACGCAGTATTTT
j_call: TRBJ2-3
cdr3_length: 15
clone_size: few
v_call: TRBV3-1
d_call: TRBD1

cdr3_aa: CASRDSISYEQYF
cdr3_nt: TGTGCCAGCCGGGACAGCATCTCCTACGAGCAGTACTTC
j_call: TRBJ2-7
cdr3_length: 13
clone_size: NA
v_call: TRBV18
d_call: TRBD1